This TCR beta chain appears in the sequencing data of a study of HIV-infected children after antiretroviral therapy interruption. Study context: Weeks 0, 12, interruption end (24 or 48), and about 3 years post-study gave interruption-arm samples.

Noted treatment: PENTA 11 planned treatment interruption arm or continuous ART arm. General study results and limits: Naive CD4+ Gini coefficient rose by interruption end, suggesting clonal expansion. Sorted CD45RA+ naive cells might include minor non-naive CD45RA+ cells.

A few counts support this clonotype. The antigen is unknown. RNA-based 3' RACE libraries used unique molecular identifiers. MiXCR was run by TCRdb on the 3' RACE reads, yielding one entry per CDR3 protein. The table lists more than 75,000 distinct CDR3 sequences, 5.5% to 8.5% of them singletons. Trimming pared 5 bases from V and 8 bases from J, leaving 9 bases between. The CDR3 spans 11 residues. The chain recombines TRBV12-3 or TRBV12-4 with TRBJ1-2, with a possible D match to TRBD1 (5 bases). The sample in question was CD45RA+ CD4+ T cells from PBMCs, pooled from several time points, obtained from a donor given antiretroviral therapy, either interrupted or continuous. Noted subset: naive CD4+ CD45RA+ CD45RO- T cells. This TCR came from a pool of human donors with HIV. The CDR3 spells CASSINRGYTF. The CDR3 region has the DNA TGTGCCAGCAGTATAAACAGGGGCTACACCTTC.